These T cell receptor beta chains were read from a single sample in a study of early T cells in non-severe SARS-CoV-2 infection. MiXCR, run by TCRdb on the 5' RACE reads, gives a single entry per CDR3 protein. The table has more than 60,000 distinct CDR3 sequences, approximately 12% seen once. The material sequenced was whole blood, taken at baseline. These TCRs come from an adult who was a healthcare worker with PCR-confirmed SARS-CoV-2 infection or an uninfected control (not recorded which). The donor label of this sample is uncertain. The CDR3 runs from the conserved cysteine through the conserved F or W. D genes are given only for firm matches. Clone size is given for some rows only: seen once, a few or many times, or a class if the clone is expanded.

d_call: TRBD1; j_call: TRBJ2-2; v_call: TRBV7-8; clone_size: NA; cdr3_aa: CASSLRTGTGPAGELFF; cdr3_nt: TGTGCCAGCAGCTTAAGAACCGGGACAGGGCCCGCCGGGGAGCTGTTTTTT
d_call: NA; j_call: TRBJ1-1; v_call: TRBV19; clone_size: few; cdr3_aa: CAREARPPEAFF; cdr3_nt: TGTGCCAGAGAGGCGAGACCTCCTGAAGCTTTCTTT
d_call: NA; j_call: TRBJ2-4; v_call: TRBV5-1; clone_size: NA; cdr3_aa: CASSDAGTYVAKNIQYF; cdr3_nt: TGCGCCAGCAGCGACGCCGGGACGTATGTAGCCAAAAACATTCAGTACTTC
d_call: TRBD1; j_call: TRBJ2-5; v_call: TRBV10-3; clone_size: NA; cdr3_aa: CAIREDRGRQETQYF; cdr3_nt: TGTGCCATCAGAGAGGACAGGGGCCGGCAAGAGACCCAGTACTTC
d_call: NA; j_call: TRBJ2-1; v_call: TRBV18; clone_size: NA; cdr3_aa: CASSPPRTPSNEQFF; cdr3_nt: TGTGCCAGCTCACCACCGAGGACCCCTAGCAATGAGCAGTTCTTC
d_call: NA; j_call: TRBJ1-6; v_call: TRBV10-2; clone_size: NA; cdr3_aa: CASSDTADPNSPLHF; cdr3_nt: TGCGCCAGCAGTGATACAGCAGACCCTAATTCACCCCTCCACTTT
d_call: TRBD1; j_call: TRBJ1-4; v_call: TRBV20-1; clone_size: many; cdr3_aa: CSARAIGDRRKLFF; cdr3_nt: TGCAGTGCTAGAGCCATTGGGGACAGGAGAAAACTGTTTTTT
d_call: TRBD1; j_call: TRBJ1-5; v_call: TRBV20-1; clone_size: NA; cdr3_aa: CSAPAGGGQPQHF; cdr3_nt: TGCAGTGCCCCGGCAGGGGGTGGACAGCCCCAGCATTTT
d_call: NA; j_call: TRBJ2-1; v_call: TRBV6-5; clone_size: few; cdr3_aa: CASSYSTGALSYNEQFF; cdr3_nt: TGTGCCAGCAGTTACTCGACGGGAGCCCTATCCTACAATGAGCAGTTCTTC
d_call: TRBD1; j_call: TRBJ2-3; v_call: TRBV24-1; clone_size: few; cdr3_aa: CATSDLADRGPDTQYF; cdr3_nt: TGTGCCACCAGTGATTTGGCGGACAGGGGGCCGGATACGCAGTATTTT
d_call: NA; j_call: TRBJ2-1; v_call: TRBV7-9; clone_size: NA; cdr3_aa: CASSPTGSLSYNEQFF; cdr3_nt: TGTGCCAGCAGTCCTACAGGGTCATTGTCCTACAATGAGCAGTTCTTC
d_call: NA; j_call: TRBJ1-2; v_call: TRBV10-3; clone_size: NA; cdr3_aa: CAISGGDYGYTF; cdr3_nt: TGTGCCATCAGTGGCGGGGACTATGGCTACACCTTC
d_call: NA; j_call: TRBJ1-5; v_call: TRBV2; clone_size: few; cdr3_aa: CASNIPQGDQPQHF; cdr3_nt: TGTGCCAGCAACATCCCTCAGGGCGATCAGCCCCAGCATTTT